The clone carrying this T cell receptor (beta chain) was observed a few times. Its antigen is unknown. The CDR3 regions of TCR beta were amplified from RNA transcripts. The HTBI set primed first-round TCR CDR3 RT-PCR. TCRdb reprocessed the multiplex PCR reads with MiXCR, giving one entry per CDR3 protein. This repertoire shows hundreds of thousands of distinct CDR3 sequences, roughly 15% found once; its top ten account for about an eighth. This entry is derived from a study of T cells in Graves' hyperthyroidism and ophthalmopathy. Per the germline V gene, CDR1 is MGHRA and CDR2 is YSYEKL. CDR3 size: 14 residues. V dropped 0 bases and J dropped 1 base, with 6 bases sitting between them. Overall study findings and caveats: From stable hyperthyroidism, ophthalmopathy was separated by a 13 V-J model.

Extraction of PBMCs used 7.5 to 10 ml of fresh peripheral blood. The chain is built from TRBV4-1 and TRBJ1-2; D remains unclear. The receptor was derived from a woman aged 50 to 65 with Graves' ophthalmopathy. Sample: blood. This chain's CDR3 is CASSQDFSNYGYTF. The CDR3 DNA sequence: TGCGCCAGCAGCCAAGATTTCAGTAACTATGGCTACACCTTC.